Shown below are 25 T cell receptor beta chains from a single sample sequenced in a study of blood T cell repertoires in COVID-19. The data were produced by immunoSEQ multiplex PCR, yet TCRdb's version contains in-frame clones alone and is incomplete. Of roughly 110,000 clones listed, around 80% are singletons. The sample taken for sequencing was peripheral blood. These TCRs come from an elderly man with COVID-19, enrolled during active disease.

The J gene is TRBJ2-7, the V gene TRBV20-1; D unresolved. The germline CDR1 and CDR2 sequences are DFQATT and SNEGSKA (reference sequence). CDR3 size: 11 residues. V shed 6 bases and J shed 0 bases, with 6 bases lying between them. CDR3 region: CSAADSYEQYF. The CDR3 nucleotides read TGCAGTGCGGCGGACTCCTACGAGCAGTACTTC.

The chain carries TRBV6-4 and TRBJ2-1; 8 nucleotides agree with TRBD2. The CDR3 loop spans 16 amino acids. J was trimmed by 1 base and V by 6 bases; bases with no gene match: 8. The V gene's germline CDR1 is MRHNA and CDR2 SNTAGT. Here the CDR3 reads CASSREAGVSYNEQFF. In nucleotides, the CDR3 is TGTGCCAGCAGCCGAGAAGCGGGAGTGTCCTACAATGAGCAGTTCTTC.

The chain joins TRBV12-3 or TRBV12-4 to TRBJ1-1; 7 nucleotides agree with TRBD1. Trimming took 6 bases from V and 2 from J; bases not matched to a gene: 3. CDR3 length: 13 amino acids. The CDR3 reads CASRGTDNTEAFF. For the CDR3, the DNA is TGTGCCAGCAGGGGGACAGATAACACTGAAGCTTTCTTT.

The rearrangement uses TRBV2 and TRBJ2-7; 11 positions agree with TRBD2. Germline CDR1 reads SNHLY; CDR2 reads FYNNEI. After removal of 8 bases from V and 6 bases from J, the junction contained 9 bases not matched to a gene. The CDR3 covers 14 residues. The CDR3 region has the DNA TGTGCCAGCTCCGTTGTTAGCGGGAGGGGCGAGCAGTACTTC. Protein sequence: CASSVVSGRGEQYF.

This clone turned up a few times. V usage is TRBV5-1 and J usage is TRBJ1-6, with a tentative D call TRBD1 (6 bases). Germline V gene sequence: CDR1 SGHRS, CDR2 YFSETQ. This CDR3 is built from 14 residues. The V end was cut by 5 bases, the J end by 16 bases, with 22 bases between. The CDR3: CASRLSQQGLGLHF. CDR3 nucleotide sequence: TGCGCCAGCAGGCTTTCTCAACAGGGCCTAGGTCTCCACTTT. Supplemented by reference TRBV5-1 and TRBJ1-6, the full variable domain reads KAGVTQTPRYLIKTRGQQVTLSCSPISGHRSVSWYQQTPGQGLQFLFEYFSETQRNKGNFPGRFSGRQFSNSRSEMNVSTLELGDSALYLCASRLSQQGLGLHFGNGTRLTVT.

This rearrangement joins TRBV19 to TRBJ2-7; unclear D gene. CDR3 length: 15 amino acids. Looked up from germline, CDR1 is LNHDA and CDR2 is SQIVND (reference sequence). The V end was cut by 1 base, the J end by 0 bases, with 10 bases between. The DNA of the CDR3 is TGTGCCAGTAGTATAGGGCTCGGCGGCTCCTACGAGCAGTACTTC. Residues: CASSIGLGGSYEQYF.

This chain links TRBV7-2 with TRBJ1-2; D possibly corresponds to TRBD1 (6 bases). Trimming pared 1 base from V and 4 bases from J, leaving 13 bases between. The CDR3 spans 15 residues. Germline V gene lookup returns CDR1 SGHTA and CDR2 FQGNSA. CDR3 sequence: CASSLVSDRTYGYTF. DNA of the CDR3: TGTGCCAGCAGCTTAGTTAGTGACAGGACCTATGGCTACACCTTC.

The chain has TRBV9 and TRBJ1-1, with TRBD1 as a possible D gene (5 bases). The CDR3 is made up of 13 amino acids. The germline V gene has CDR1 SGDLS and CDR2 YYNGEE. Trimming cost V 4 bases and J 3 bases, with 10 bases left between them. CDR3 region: CASSLDSYTEAFF. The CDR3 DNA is TGTGCCAGCAGCCTTGACAGTTACACTGAAGCTTTCTTT. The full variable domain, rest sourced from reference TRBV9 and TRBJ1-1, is DSGVTQTPKHLITATGQRVTLRCSPRSGDLSVYWYQQSLDQGLQFLIQYYNGEERAKGNILERFSAQQFPDLHSELNLSSLELGDSALYFCASSLDSYTEAFFGQGTRLTVV.

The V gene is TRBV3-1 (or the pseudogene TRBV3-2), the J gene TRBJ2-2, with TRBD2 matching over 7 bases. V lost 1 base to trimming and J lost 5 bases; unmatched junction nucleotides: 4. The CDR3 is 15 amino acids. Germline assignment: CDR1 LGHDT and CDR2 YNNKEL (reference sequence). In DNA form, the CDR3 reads TGTGCCAGCAGCCAAGCGGGAGGTAGAACCGGGGAGCTGTTTTTT. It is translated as CASSQAGGRTGELFF.

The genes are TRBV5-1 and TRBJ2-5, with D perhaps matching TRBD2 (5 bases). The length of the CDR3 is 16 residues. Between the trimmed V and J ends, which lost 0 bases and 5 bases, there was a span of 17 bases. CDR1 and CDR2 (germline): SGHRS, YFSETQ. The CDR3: CASSLGAAAVRETQYF. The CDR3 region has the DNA TGCGCCAGCAGCTTGGGTGCAGCGGCCGTGCGGGAGACCCAGTACTTC.

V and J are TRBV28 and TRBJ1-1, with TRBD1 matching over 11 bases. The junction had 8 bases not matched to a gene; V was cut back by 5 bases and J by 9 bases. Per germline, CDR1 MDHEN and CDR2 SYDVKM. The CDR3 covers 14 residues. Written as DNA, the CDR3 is TGTGCCAGCAGTCCCCAGGGACAGGGGGGGAAAGCTTTCTTT. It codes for CASSPQGQGGKAFF.

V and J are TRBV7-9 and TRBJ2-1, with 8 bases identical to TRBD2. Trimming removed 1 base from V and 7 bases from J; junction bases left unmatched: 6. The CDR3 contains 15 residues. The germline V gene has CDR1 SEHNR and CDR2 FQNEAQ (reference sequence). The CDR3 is CASSLEKLADNEQFF. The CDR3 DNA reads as TGTGCCAGCAGCTTAGAAAAACTAGCGGATAATGAGCAGTTCTTC. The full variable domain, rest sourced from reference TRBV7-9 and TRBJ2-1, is DTGVSQNPRHKITKRGQNVTFRCDPISEHNRLYWYRQTLGQGPEFLTYFQNEAQLEKSRLLSDRFSAERPKGSFSTLEIQRTEQGDSAMYLCASSLEKLADNEQFFGPGTRLTVL.

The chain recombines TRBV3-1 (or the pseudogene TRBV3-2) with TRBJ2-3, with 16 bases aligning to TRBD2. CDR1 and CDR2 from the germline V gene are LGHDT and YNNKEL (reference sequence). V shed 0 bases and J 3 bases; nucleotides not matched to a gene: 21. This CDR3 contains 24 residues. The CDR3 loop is CASSQESRDSRGTSGRAITDTQYF. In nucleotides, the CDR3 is TGTGCCAGCAGCCAAGAAAGTCGGGACAGCCGCGGGACTAGCGGGAGGGCCATTACAGATACGCAGTATTTT.

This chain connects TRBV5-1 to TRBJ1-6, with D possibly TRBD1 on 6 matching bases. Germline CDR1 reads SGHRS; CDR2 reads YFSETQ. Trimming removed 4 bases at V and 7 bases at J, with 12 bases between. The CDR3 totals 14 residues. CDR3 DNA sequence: TGCGCCAGCAGCCTACAGGGCTTGAATTCACCCCTCCACTTT. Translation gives CASSLQGLNSPLHF. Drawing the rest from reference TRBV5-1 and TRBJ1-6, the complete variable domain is KAGVTQTPRYLIKTRGQQVTLSCSPISGHRSVSWYQQTPGQGLQFLFEYFSETQRNKGNFPGRFSGRQFSNSRSEMNVSTLELGDSALYLCASSLQGLNSPLHFGNGTRLTVT.

CDR3 amino acids: CASSQGETSGRGRDNEQFF. The CDR3 coding sequence is TGTGCCAGCAGCCAAGGCGAAACTAGCGGGAGGGGGAGGGACAATGAGCAGTTCTTC. The chain combines TRBV3-1 (or the pseudogene TRBV3-2) with TRBJ2-1; 13 bases fit TRBD2. V dropped 1 base and J dropped 5; count of bases not matched to a gene: 11. CDR3 size: 19 residues. Per germline, CDR1 LGHDT and CDR2 YNNKEL (reference sequence).

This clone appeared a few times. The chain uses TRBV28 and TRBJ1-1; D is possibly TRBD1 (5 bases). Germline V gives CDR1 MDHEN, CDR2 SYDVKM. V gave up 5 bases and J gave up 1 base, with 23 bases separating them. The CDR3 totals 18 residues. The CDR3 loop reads CASSPMRIGGAGNTEAFF. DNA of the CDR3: TGTGCCAGCAGTCCCATGCGGATCGGGGGAGCAGGGAACACTGAAGCTTTCTTT.

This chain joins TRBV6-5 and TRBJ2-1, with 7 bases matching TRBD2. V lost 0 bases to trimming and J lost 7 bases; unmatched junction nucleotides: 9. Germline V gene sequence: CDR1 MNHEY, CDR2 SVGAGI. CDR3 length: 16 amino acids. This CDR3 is CASSYSSPTSWNEQFF. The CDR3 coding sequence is TGTGCCAGCAGTTACTCGAGCCCGACTAGCTGGAATGAGCAGTTCTTC.

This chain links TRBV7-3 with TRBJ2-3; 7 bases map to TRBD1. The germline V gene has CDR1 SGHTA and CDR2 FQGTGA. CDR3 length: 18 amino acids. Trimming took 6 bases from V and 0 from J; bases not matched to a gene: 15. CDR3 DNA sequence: TGTGCCAGCAGGTGGGGCATCGACAGGGCCCCTAGCACAGATACGCAGTATTTT. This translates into CASRWGIDRAPSTDTQYF.

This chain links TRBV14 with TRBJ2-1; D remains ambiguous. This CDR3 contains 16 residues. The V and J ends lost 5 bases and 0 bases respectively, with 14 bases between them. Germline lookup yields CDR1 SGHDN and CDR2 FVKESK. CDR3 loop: CASSFLSEPSYNEQFF. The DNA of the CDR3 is TGTGCCAGCAGCTTCCTGTCTGAGCCCTCCTACAATGAGCAGTTCTTC.

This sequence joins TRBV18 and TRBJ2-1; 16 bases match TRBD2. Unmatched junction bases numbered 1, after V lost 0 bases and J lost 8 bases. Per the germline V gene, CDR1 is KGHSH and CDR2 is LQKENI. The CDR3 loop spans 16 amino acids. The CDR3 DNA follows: TGTGCCAGCTCACCACCTGGGACTAGCGGGAGGGATGAGCAGTTCTTC. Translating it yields CASSPPGTSGRDEQFF. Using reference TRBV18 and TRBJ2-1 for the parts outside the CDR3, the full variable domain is NAGVMQNPRHLVRRRGQEARLRCSPMKGHSHVYWYRQLPEEGLKFMVYLQKENIIDESGMPKERFSAEFPKEGPSILRIQQVVRGDSAAYFCASSPPGTSGRDEQFFGPGTRLTVL.

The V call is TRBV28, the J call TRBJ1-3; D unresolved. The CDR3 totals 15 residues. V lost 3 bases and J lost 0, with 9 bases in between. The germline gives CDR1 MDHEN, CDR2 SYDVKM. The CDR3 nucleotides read TGTGCCAGCAGTTTTTCCGGGAGCTCTGGAAACACCATATATTTT. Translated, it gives CASSFSGSSGNTIYF.

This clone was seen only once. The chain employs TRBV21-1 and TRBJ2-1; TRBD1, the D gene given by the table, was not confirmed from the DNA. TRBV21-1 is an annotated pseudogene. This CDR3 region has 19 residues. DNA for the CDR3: TGTGCCAGCAGCAAGCCGGATGCCATACGAAAACAGGGTCAGGATGAGCAGTTCTTC. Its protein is CASSKPDAIRKQGQDEQFF.

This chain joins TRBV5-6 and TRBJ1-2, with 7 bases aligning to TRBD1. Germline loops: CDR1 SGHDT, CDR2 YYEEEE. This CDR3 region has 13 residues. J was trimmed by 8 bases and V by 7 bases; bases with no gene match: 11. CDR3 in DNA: TGTGCCAGCCAGTGGAGGGGGCAGGACGGCTACACCTTC. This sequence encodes CASQWRGQDGYTF.

CDR3 region: CASSSRRDFEETQYF. The DNA for the CDR3 is TGTGCCAGCAGTAGTAGAAGGGACTTCGAAGAGACCCAGTACTTC. This chain uses TRBV27 with TRBJ2-5, with a possible D match to TRBD2 (6 bases). The germline V and J ends were trimmed by 5 bases and 3 bases, with 16 bases remaining between them. CDR3 size: 15 residues. Germline CDR1 MNHEY, CDR2 SMNVEV (reference sequence).

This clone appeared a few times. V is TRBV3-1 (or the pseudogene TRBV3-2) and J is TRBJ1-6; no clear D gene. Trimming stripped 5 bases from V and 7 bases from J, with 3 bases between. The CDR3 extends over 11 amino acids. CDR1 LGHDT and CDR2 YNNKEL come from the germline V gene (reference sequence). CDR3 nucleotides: TGTGCCAGCAGCTCAAATTCACCCCTCCACTTT. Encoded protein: CASSSNSPLHF.